This T cell receptor beta chain derives from a study of cytomegalovirus exposure and HLA in healthy donors. Findings of the study overall: Researchers catalogued 160 or so TCR beta chains as cytomegalovirus-associated. Through in vitro validation, a few CMV-associated chains were shown to be specific for CMV antigens.

Using immunoSEQ multiplex PCR, the repertoire was profiled, and TCRdb retains in-frame clones only, with some absent. This repertoire shows 200,000 or so clones, about 79% found once; its top ten account for over 10%. The CDR3 totals 14 residues. Germline loops: CDR1 SNHLY, CDR2 FYNNEI. V lost 4 bases to trimming and J lost 5 bases; unmatched junction nucleotides: 7. For this clone: Its antigen is unknown.

The sample taken for sequencing was PBMCs. The rearrangement joins TRBV2 to TRBJ2-7; 8 bases line up with TRBD2. The receptor was derived from a woman aged 30 to 39 in good health and CMV-seropositive. The chain's CDR3 is CASSVERESHEQYF. In nucleotides, the CDR3 is TGTGCCAGCAGTGTAGAGCGGGAGAGCCACGAGCAGTACTTC.